The sequence of this T cell receptor (beta chain) was determined in a study of blood T cell repertoires in COVID-19. Study background: Sites in the United States, Italy and Spain provided acute and convalescent COVID-19 samples.

V trimming: 1 base; J trimming: 5 bases; junction bases outside the gene matches: 10. CDR1 is SGDLS and CDR2 is YYNGEE in the germline V gene. The CDR3 extends over 16 amino acids. Repertoires were generated with immunoSEQ multiplex PCR, while TCRdb's copy carries only in-frame clones and drops some. The data show 300,000 or so clones, 86% seen once. Sequencing used peripheral blood. The sequence was obtained from a woman between 45 and 65 years old with acute or convalescent COVID-19. The rearrangement joins TRBV9 to TRBJ2-5, with 8 bases lining up with TRBD1. This CDR3 reads CASSVTGQGGGETQYF. In DNA form, the CDR3 reads TGTGCCAGCAGCGTAACCGGACAGGGTGGGGGGGAGACCCAGTACTTC.